Shown below are 25 T cell receptor beta chains from a single sample sequenced in a study of shared clonotypes between healthy human individuals. Libraries were prepared by immunoSEQ multiplex PCR; TCRdb keeps only in-frame clonotypes and omits some of them. This sample carries around 2.5 million clones, 93% of them seen once, and the ten largest clones take 0.36%. The sample was naive CD4+ T cells from PBMCs. The subset denotes: CD45RA+ positively selected. The receptors here all came from a man aged 18 to 30 in good health. Some clones in this sample may be carry-over from other donors' samples.

The chain carries TRBV19 and TRBJ1-5; perhaps TRBD1 as D (5 bases). Trimming cost V 7 bases and J 0 bases, with 13 bases left between them. The length of the CDR3 is 15 residues. CDR1 LNHDA and CDR2 SQIVND come from the germline V gene (reference sequence). The CDR3 sequence is CASTHDRYSNQPQHF. The DNA of the CDR3 is TGTGCCAGTACCCACGACAGATATAGCAATCAGCCCCAGCATTTT.

The chain recombines TRBV2 with TRBJ1-4, with a possible D match to TRBD1 (5 bases). Trimming removed 8 bases at V and 10 bases at J, with 17 bases between. The V gene's germline CDR1 is SNHLY and CDR2 FYNNEI. The CDR3 has 13 residues. The CDR3 bases are TGTGCCAGCGAGGCAAATCAGGGAGCAAAACTGTTTTTT. This gives the protein CASEANQGAKLFF.

The chain uses TRBV28 and TRBJ2-2; TRBD2 aligns across 10 bases. V lost 3 bases and J lost 3; bases outside the gene matches: 1. There are 15 residues in the CDR3. From germline, CDR1 is MDHEN and CDR2 SYDVKM. CDR3 loop: CASSFLAGDTGELFF. CDR3 in DNA: TGTGCCAGCAGTTTTCTAGCGGGAGACACCGGGGAGCTGTTTTTT.

The chain is built from TRBV19 and TRBJ2-3; 8 nucleotides align to TRBD2. From germline, CDR1 is LNHDA and CDR2 SQIVND (reference sequence). The V and J ends lost 4 bases and 5 bases, in that order; junction bases with no gene match: 14. The CDR3 is 17 amino acids. DNA of the CDR3: TGTGCCAGTAGTACCTTCGTGGGTAGCGGGACTGGAGATACGCAGTATTTT. It is translated as CASSTFVGSGTGDTQYF.

This clone was observed a single time. The CDR3 DNA sequence: TGTGCCAGCAGTGAAGGGCCTCGCCAAAGCTACGAGCAGTACTTC. This encodes CASSEGPRQSYEQYF. This chain uses TRBV6-1 with TRBJ2-5; D gene uncertain. The J call may not be correct, given that the DNA end is closer to TRBJ2-7. CDR1 and CDR2 (germline): MNHNS, SASEGT. The CDR3 is 15 amino acids.

This clone was found a few times. The V and J genes are TRBV2 and TRBJ1-4, with a tentative D call TRBD1 (6 bases). Deletions cut 2 bases from V and 9 bases from J, with 25 bases between. The CDR3 sequence is 18 residues long. The germline V gene has CDR1 SNHLY and CDR2 FYNNEI. CDR3 bases: TGTGCCAGCAGTGAAACGCCCCCGGGACAAATGTCGTGGCAAAAACTGTTTTTT. Translated: CASSETPPGQMSWQKLFF.

The chain has TRBV2 and TRBJ2-7; 7 bases are shared with TRBD1. There are 15 residues in the CDR3. CDR1 and CDR2 from the germline V gene are SNHLY and FYNNEI. After removal of 4 bases from V and 3 bases from J, the junction contained 9 bases not matched to a gene. The CDR3 sequence is CASSARQGGIYEQYF. CDR3 coding DNA: TGTGCCAGCAGTGCGCGACAGGGCGGTATCTACGAGCAGTACTTC.

Points on this clone: This specimen includes other DNA sequences encoding the same CDR3. J is TRBJ2-3 and V is TRBV5-1; D call uncertain. The CDR3 runs to 13 residues. CDR1 is SGHRS and CDR2 is YFSETQ in the germline V gene. V was cut by 0 bases and J by 4 bases, with 6 bases left in between. CDR3 nucleotide sequence: TGCGCCAGCAGCTTGGCGGTTCCAGATACGCAGTATTTT. Encoded protein: CASSLAVPDTQYF.

A word on this clone: At the DNA level, this CDR3 is encoded by other sequences in the same sample as well. The gene calls are TRBV2 and TRBJ2-2; D not resolved. V shed 2 bases and J shed 6 bases, with 1 base lying between them. From germline, CDR1 is SNHLY and CDR2 FYNNEI. The CDR3 covers 11 residues. The CDR3 loop reads CASSESGELFF. For the CDR3, the DNA is TGTGCCAGCAGTGAATCCGGGGAGCTGTTTTTT.

The J gene is TRBJ2-2, the V gene TRBV19; 7 nucleotides line up with TRBD1. Germline V gene sequence: CDR1 LNHDA, CDR2 SQIVND (reference sequence). V shed 10 bases and J 3 bases; nucleotides not matched to a gene: 14. This CDR3 region has 16 residues. The CDR3 is CATRKRGRGYTGELFF. The CDR3 bases are TGTGCCACCCGAAAGAGAGGCAGGGGGTACACCGGGGAGCTGTTTTTT.

The genes are TRBV5-6 and TRBJ1-5, with D maybe TRBD1 (5 bases). Germline V gene lookup returns CDR1 SGHDT and CDR2 YYEEEE. This CDR3 spans 13 amino acids. With 4 bases removed from V and 9 bases from J, the gap between germline ends came to 14 bases. CDR3 DNA: TGTGCCAGCAGCGTGGGGACTTCGGGGCCCCAGCATTTT. Translated, it gives CASSVGTSGPQHF.

This chain joins TRBV7-9 and TRBJ2-1; 8 bases agree with TRBD2. With V trimmed by 0 bases and J by 9 bases, 4 bases remained unmatched. This CDR3 contains 14 residues. Germline V gene data show CDR1 as SEHNR and CDR2 as FQNEAQ (reference sequence). The CDR3 coding sequence is TGTGCCAGCAGCTTAGCCCCAGCGGGGGCTGAGCAGTTCTTC. Translation: CASSLAPAGAEQFF.

V gene TRBV5-4 combines with J gene TRBJ1-1; possible D gene TRBD1, 6 bases. Germline CDR1 and CDR2: SGHNT and YYREEE (reference sequence). Trimming cost V 2 bases and J 5 bases, with 16 bases left between them. The CDR3 consists of 15 residues. CDR3 DNA: TGTGCCAGCAGCTTTGCAGGGCAGGGGAGGACTGAAGCTTTCTTT. Protein: CASSFAGQGRTEAFF.

V usage is TRBV19 and J usage is TRBJ2-7, with D perhaps assigned TRBD1 or TRBD2 (5 bases each). The CDR3 sequence is 15 residues long. Trimming stripped 5 bases from V and 0 bases from J, with 14 bases between. Germline V gene lookup returns CDR1 LNHDA and CDR2 SQIVND (reference sequence). The CDR3 protein is CASSRRGTVSYEQYF. In nucleotides, the CDR3 is TGTGCCAGTAGTCGGAGAGGGACCGTCTCCTACGAGCAGTACTTC.

DNA for the CDR3: TGTGCCAGCAGCCCCCGGACAGTTCAAGAGACCCAGTACTTC. Translating gives CASSPRTVQETQYF. The V and J genes are TRBV5-5 and TRBJ2-5; weak D call: TRBD1 (6 bases). Per the germline V gene, CDR1 is SGHKS and CDR2 is YYEKEE (reference sequence). The germline V and J ends were trimmed by 4 bases and 2 bases, with 12 bases remaining between them. This CDR3 comprises 14 residues.

This clone was recorded only once. V usage is TRBV9 and J usage is TRBJ2-1, with D possibly being TRBD2 (5 bases). CDR1 and CDR2 from the germline V gene are SGDLS and YYNGEE. The CDR3 contains 16 residues. Trimming removed 4 bases from V and 7 bases from J, with 21 bases in between. CDR3: CASSPLTPGTKNEQFF. CDR3 nucleotides: TGTGCCAGCAGCCCCCTTACTCCGGGAACCAAGAATGAGCAGTTCTTC.

This chain connects TRBV5-1 to TRBJ2-7; possible D gene TRBD2, 5 bases. CDR3 size: 12 residues. Looked up from germline, CDR1 is SGHRS and CDR2 is YFSETQ. V lost 4 bases to trimming and J lost 6 bases, with 11 bases between them. The CDR3 DNA reads as TGCGCCAGCAGCCGGGGAGTATCCGAGCAGTACTTC. Translation gives CASSRGVSEQYF.

The chain couples TRBV11-1 to TRBJ1-2, with D possibly matching TRBD1 (6 bases). V shed 5 bases and J shed 6 bases, with 13 bases lying between them. The CDR3 has 13 amino acids. Germline-derived CDR1 and CDR2 are SGHAT and FQDESV (reference sequence). The chain's CDR3 is CASSLRGNHGYTF. As DNA, the CDR3 is TGTGCCAGCAGCCTCAGGGGAAATCATGGCTACACCTTC.

The chain uses TRBV18 and TRBJ2-7, with a tentative D call TRBD2 (6 bases). CDR1 and CDR2 from the germline V gene are KGHSH and LQKENI. V lost 3 bases to trimming and J lost 2 bases, with 11 bases between them. There are 14 residues in the CDR3. The CDR3 region is CASSPRTKAYEQYF. The CDR3 DNA is TGTGCCAGCTCACCGAGGACTAAGGCCTACGAGCAGTACTTC.

The chain links TRBV30 to TRBJ2-2; no firm D call. The CDR3 is made up of 15 amino acids. V lost 2 bases, J lost 3 bases, and 13 bases lay in between. Germline lookup yields CDR1 GTSNPN and CDR2 SVGIG (reference sequence). The CDR3 DNA sequence: TGTGCCTGGAGTTTCAAGGTTTTGGACACCGGGGAGCTGTTTTTT. Protein sequence: CAWSFKVLDTGELFF.

The sample holds a few counts of this clone. V and J are TRBV7-8 and TRBJ1-1; D not certain. V was clipped by 8 bases and J by 2 bases, with 15 bases between them. The CDR3 consists of 14 residues. Germline V lookup: CDR1 SGHVS, CDR2 FQNEAQ. This CDR3 reads CASHRRDRNTEAFF. CDR3 bases: TGTGCCAGCCATAGACGGGATCGCAACACTGAAGCTTTCTTT.

This clone was detected only once. V usage is TRBV28 and J usage is TRBJ1-2; D is unresolved. V was clipped by 1 base and J by 4 bases, with 13 bases between them. The germline gives CDR1 MDHEN, CDR2 SYDVKM. The CDR3 contains 15 residues. The CDR3 DNA reads TGTGCCAGCAGTTTATTAGGCAAAGACTCCTATGGCTACACCTTC. Translation gives CASSLLGKDSYGYTF.

A remark on this clone: The sample holds other DNA sequences that translate to the same CDR3. The chain links TRBV9 to TRBJ1-3, with D possibly matching TRBD1 (5 bases). The CDR3 has 15 residues. The germline V and J ends were trimmed by 0 bases and 1 base, with 8 bases remaining between them. Germline values: CDR1 SGDLS, CDR2 YYNGEE. In DNA, the CDR3 is TGTGCCAGCAGCGTAGACGGGGCTTCTGGAAACACCATATATTTT. It codes for CASSVDGASGNTIYF. Together with reference TRBV9 and TRBJ1-3, the CDR3 gives the full variable domain: DSGVTQTPKHLITATGQRVTLRCSPRSGDLSVYWYQQSLDQGLQFLIQYYNGEERAKGNILERFSAQQFPDLHSELNLSSLELGDSALYFCASSVDGASGNTIYFGEGSWLTVV.

A single count supports this clone. The chain joins TRBV30 to TRBJ2-7; tentative D call: TRBD2 (5 bases). Looked up from germline, CDR1 is GTSNPN and CDR2 is SVGIG (reference sequence). The ends were cut back, 3 bases at V and 5 bases at J, with 14 bases in the middle. The CDR3 loop spans 13 amino acids. For the CDR3, the DNA is TGTGCCTGGAGCCCCGGAGGCGAACACGAGCAGTACTTC. Its protein product is CAWSPGGEHEQYF.

This clone was seen just once. This chain joins TRBV7-8 and TRBJ1-4; no definite D call. Trimming took off 4 bases at V and 8 bases at J, with 14 bases between the two ends. Germline V lookup: CDR1 SGHVS, CDR2 FQNEAQ. The CDR3 is 14 residues long. The CDR3 sequence is CASSWSASGEKLFF. CDR3 bases: TGTGCCAGCAGCTGGTCGGCGAGCGGGGAAAAACTGTTTTTT.